This T cell receptor beta chain was identified during a study of low-dose radiotherapy and immunotherapy resistance in tumors. The CDR3 is 11 amino acids. Germline V lookup: CDR1 MNHEY, CDR2 SVGEGT. V was shortened by 3 bases and J by 4 bases, with 3 bases between the two germline ends. In this sample, this clonotype turned up many times. Gene-specific TRAV and TRBV primers were used for first-strand cDNA, covering alpha and beta chains. The authors ran around 19 PCR cycles to amplify TCRs with a constant-region primer and V-primer adapter. One entry per CDR3 protein results from TCRdb running MiXCR on the reads. The data contain roughly 100,000 distinct CDR3 sequences, around 20% of them singletons. The time point was: after trial treatment. This sample's treatment: LDRT plus nivolumab, ipilimumab, low-dose cyclophosphamide and aspirin (RACIN trial).

This specimen was PBMCs, taken after low-dose radiotherapy plus immunotherapy. The chain joins TRBV6-2 or TRBV6-3 to TRBJ2-5, with D unclear. The TCR originated in a female donor with ovarian cancer. CDR3 residues: CASSYSETQYF. CDR3 nucleotides: TGTGCCAGCAGTTATTCAGAGACCCAGTACTTC.